This T cell receptor beta chain was sequenced in a study of control samples from healthy donors and cancer patients. The germline V gene has CDR1 GTSNPN and CDR2 SVGIG (reference sequence). The CDR3 totals 13 residues. V was cut by 2 bases and J by 8 bases, with 13 bases left in between. Sequencing used immunoSEQ multiplex PCR; TCRdb keeps in-frame clones, though not all of them. The data show approximately 63,000 clones, 65% to 90% seen once. Sequencing was done on a sample of blood. V usage is TRBV30 and J usage is TRBJ1-5; D is unresolved. The sequence was obtained from a man aged 35 to 55 in good health. This CDR3 reads CAWSPALNEPQHF. In DNA, the CDR3 is TGTGCCTGGAGTCCGGCATTAAATGAGCCCCAGCATTTT.